The clone carrying this T cell receptor (beta chain) was counted ten times or more. The antigen is unknown. Germline CDR1 is MNHEY and CDR2 is SMNVEV (reference sequence). The CDR3 is 13 amino acids. Trimming removed 3 bases from V and 3 bases from J, with 6 bases in between. These data are taken from a study of early T cells in non-severe SARS-CoV-2 infection. Study overall: Sequencing of unsorted whole blood was done on bulk RNA, leaving chains unpaired.

Tagging with unique molecular identifiers was applied to individual cDNA molecules. Using its own MiXCR run on the 5' RACE reads, TCRdb lists one record per CDR3 protein. Among tens of thousands of distinct CDR3 sequences listed, approximately 6% were seen once. Findings and caveats of the study: VDJdb-based matching was biased toward anti-spike CD8 responses and missed private and CD4 specificities.

The TCR comes from an adult who was a healthcare worker with PCR-confirmed SARS-CoV-2 infection or an uninfected control (not recorded which). V is TRBV27 and J is TRBJ1-5; no clear D. The source material was whole blood. The CDR3 DNA sequence: TGTGCCAGCAGTTTTGGCTTCAATCAGCCCCAGCATTTT. Its protein product is CASSFGFNQPQHF.